The clone carrying this T cell receptor beta chain was recorded a few times. Its antigen is as yet unknown. The source of the sample is a study of cytomegalovirus exposure and HLA in healthy donors. Study-level findings and limits: In an earlier analysis, about 87% or about 30%: the productive usage of most TCR beta V segments.

60 Vbeta and 13 Jbeta primers were used in PCR. Sequenced by immunoSEQ multiplex PCR; TCRdb stores in-frame clones only, minus some. The sample holds some 110,000 clones, 9.5% seen once. Germline V gives CDR1 SGDLS, CDR2 YYNGEE. CDR3 length: 14 amino acids. J gave up 4 bases and V 6 bases, and 9 bases lay outside the gene matches. V and J are TRBV9 and TRBJ2-7; TRBD1 matches 8 bases. Sequencing used PBMCs. This clonotype originated in a man aged 30 to 39 in good health and CMV-seronegative. The CDR3, as DNA: TGTGCCAGCAACCCAGGACAGGGATGGTACGAGCAGTACTTC. It is translated as CASNPGQGWYEQYF.